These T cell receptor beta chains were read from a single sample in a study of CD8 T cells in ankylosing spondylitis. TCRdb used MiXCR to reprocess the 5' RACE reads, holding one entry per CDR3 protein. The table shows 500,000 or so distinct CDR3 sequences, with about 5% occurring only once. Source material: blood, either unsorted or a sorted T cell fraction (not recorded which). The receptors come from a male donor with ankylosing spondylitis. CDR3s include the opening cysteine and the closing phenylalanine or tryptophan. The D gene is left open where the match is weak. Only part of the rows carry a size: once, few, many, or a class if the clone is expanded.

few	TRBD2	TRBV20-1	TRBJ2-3	TGCAGTGCCGTGACTAGCAGGAATACGCAGTATTTT	CSAVTSRNTQYF
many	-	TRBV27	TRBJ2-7	TGTGCCAGCAGCCCGACGTGGGCCTTGGTCTCCTACGAGCAGTACTTC	CASSPTWALVSYEQYF
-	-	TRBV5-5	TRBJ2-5	TGTGCCATGAGCTTGGATGGCGTAGAGACCCAGTACTTC	CAMSLDGVETQYF
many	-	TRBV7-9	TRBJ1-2	TGTGCCATTACAGCGTCCTATGGCTACACCTTC	CAITASYGYTF
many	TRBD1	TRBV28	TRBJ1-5	TGTGCCAGCAGAACCGGGACAGGGTTCCAGCCCCAGCATTTT	CASRTGTGFQPQHF
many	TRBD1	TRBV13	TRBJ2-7	TGTGCCAGCAGCCGTACCCCGACAGGGGCCTCCTACGAGCAGTACTTC	CASSRTPTGASYEQYF
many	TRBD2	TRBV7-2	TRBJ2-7	TGTGCCAGCAGCGCCTCCGGGACTAGCGGGAGTAGGTACTTC	CASSASGTSGSRYF
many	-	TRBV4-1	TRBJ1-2	TGCGCCAGCAGCCGGTCTGGGCAGGGGAACTATGGCTACACCTTC	CASSRSGQGNYGYTF
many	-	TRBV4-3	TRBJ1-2	TGCGCCAGCAGCCAAGGGACGGGGGTTCAGGGATCCAACTATGGCTACACCTTC	CASSQGTGVQGSNYGYTF
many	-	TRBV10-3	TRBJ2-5	TGTGCCATCAGTGAGGTCCCGCGGGAGACCCAGTACTTC	CAISEVPRETQYF
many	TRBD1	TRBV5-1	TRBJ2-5	TGCGCCAGCGGTACGACAGGGGGAGAGACCCAGTACTTC	CASGTTGGETQYF
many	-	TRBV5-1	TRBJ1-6	TGCGCCAGCAGCTTGGGCCGCCGGGGTAATTCACCCCTCCACTTT	CASSLGRRGNSPLHF
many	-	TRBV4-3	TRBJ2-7	TGCGCCAGCAGCCAAGATTTACTTCTAAACGAGCAGTACTTC	CASSQDLLLNEQYF
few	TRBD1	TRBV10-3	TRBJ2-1	TGTGCCATCAGTGAGATCGGGACAGGGCTAAACGATGAGCAGTTCTTC	CAISEIGTGLNDEQFF
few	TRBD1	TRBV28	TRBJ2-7	TGTGCCATTACCGACAGGGGGTACGAGCAGTACTTC	CAITDRGYEQYF
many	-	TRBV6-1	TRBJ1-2	TGTGCCAGCAGGTTCCCCGGGACACCGTCCTATGGCTACACCTTC	CASRFPGTPSYGYTF
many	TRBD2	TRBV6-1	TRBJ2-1	TGTGCCAGCAGCGGACTAGCGGGAGGACCGGCGTTCTTC	CASSGLAGGPAFF
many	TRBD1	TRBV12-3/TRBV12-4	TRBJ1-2	TGTGCCAGCGACAGGGGCCACTATGGCTACACCTTC	CASDRGHYGYTF
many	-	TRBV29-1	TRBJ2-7	TGCAGCGTTGGCCCCTGGGCAGGGGATGAGCAGTACTTC	CSVGPWAGDEQYF
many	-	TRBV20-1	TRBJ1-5	TGCAGTGTAGGACGGATCAATCAGCCCCAGCATTTT	CSVGRINQPQHF
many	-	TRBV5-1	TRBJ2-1	TGCGCCAGCAGCGTGTATCCAACCTACAATGAGCAGTTCTTC	CASSVYPTYNEQFF
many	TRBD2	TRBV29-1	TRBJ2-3	TGCAGCGCCGGGGGATTGGGGGGAGGGTTTGGCACAGATACGCAGTATTTT	CSAGGLGGGFGTDTQYF
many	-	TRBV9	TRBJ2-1	TGTGCCAGCAGCCCGCCCGGGGGGCCACCCTACAATGAGCAGTTCTTC	CASSPPGGPPYNEQFF
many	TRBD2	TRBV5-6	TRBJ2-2	TGTGCCAGCAGCTTGAGGGGACTAGGTCCCGGGGAGCTGTTTTTT	CASSLRGLGPGELFF
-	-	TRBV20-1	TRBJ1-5	TGCAGTGCTAGTGGAGGACGGAGCAATCAGCCCCAGCATTTT	CSASGGRSNQPQHF
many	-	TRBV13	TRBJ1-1	TGTGCCAGCAGCTTAGATCAGTCAGGTACTGAAGCTTTCTTT	CASSLDQSGTEAFF
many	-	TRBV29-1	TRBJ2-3	TGCAGCGACTTATCAGTCACCACAGATACGCAGTATTTT	CSDLSVTTDTQYF
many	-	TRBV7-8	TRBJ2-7	TGTGCCAGCAGCTTAGTAGGCGGGATGGGGGAGCAGTACTTC	CASSLVGGMGEQYF
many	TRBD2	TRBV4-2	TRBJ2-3	TGTGCCAGCAGCCACGGGACTAGCGGGAGAAGTGGGAGCACAGATACGCAGTATTTT	CASSHGTSGRSGSTDTQYF
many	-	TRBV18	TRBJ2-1	TGTGCCAGCTCCCCCGAGAGAGTCTACAATGAGCAGTTCTTC	CASSPERVYNEQFF
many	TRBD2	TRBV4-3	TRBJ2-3	TGCGCCAGCAGCCGGACTAGCGGGAGCATCACAGATACGCAGTATTTT	CASSRTSGSITDTQYF
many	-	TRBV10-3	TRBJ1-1	TGTGCCATCAGCAACTCGGCCGGGTCCACTGAAGCTTTCTTT	CAISNSAGSTEAFF